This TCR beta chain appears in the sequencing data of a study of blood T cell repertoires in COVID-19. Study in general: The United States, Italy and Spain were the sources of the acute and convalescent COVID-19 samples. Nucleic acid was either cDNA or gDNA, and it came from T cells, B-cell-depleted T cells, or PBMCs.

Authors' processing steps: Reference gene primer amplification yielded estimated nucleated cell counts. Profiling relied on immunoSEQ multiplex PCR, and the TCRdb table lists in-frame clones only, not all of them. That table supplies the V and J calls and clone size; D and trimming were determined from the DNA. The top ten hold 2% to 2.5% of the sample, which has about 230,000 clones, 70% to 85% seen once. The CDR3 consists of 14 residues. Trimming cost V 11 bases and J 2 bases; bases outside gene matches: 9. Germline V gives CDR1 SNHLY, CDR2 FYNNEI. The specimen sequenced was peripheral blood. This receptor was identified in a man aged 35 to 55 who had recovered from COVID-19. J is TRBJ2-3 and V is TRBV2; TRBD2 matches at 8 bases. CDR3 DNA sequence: TGTGCCTTATCTTTAGGACTAGCCACAGATACGCAGTATTTT. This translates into CALSLGLATDTQYF.